Following are 27 T cell receptor beta chains from one sample sequenced in a study of beta chain features in type 1 diabetes. The isolated RNA, all of it, was reverse transcribed, so expressed TCRB transcripts were what got sequenced. Measured with immunoSEQ multiplex PCR; TCRdb has only the in-frame clones, and not every one. The sample carries a few hundred thousand clones, about 15% recorded once. What was sequenced was naive CD4+ T cells from blood. The receptors stem from a young woman in good health.

This chain connects TRBV5-6 to TRBJ1-2; the match to TRBD1 covers 7 bases. Germline V gene data show CDR1 as SGHDT and CDR2 as YYEEEE. With 5 bases clipped from V and 3 bases from J, the junction kept 4 bases outside the gene matches. The length of the CDR3 is 13 residues. This chain's CDR3 is CASRGTVYYGYTF. The CDR3 DNA is TGTGCCAGCAGGGGGACAGTTTACTATGGCTACACCTTC.

This clone was picked up a small number of times. The V gene is TRBV28, the J gene TRBJ1-2, with D possibly being TRBD1 (6 bases). This CDR3 region has 14 residues. V was clipped by 7 bases and J by 0 bases, with 12 bases between them. Germline V gives CDR1 MDHEN, CDR2 SYDVKM. The CDR3 region has the DNA TGTGCCAGCATCGCCGGGACATCTAACTATGGCTACACCTTC. Its protein is CASIAGTSNYGYTF.

V usage is TRBV5-1 and J usage is TRBJ2-7, with D unresolved. The CDR3 runs to 13 residues. Trimming pared 2 bases from V and 3 bases from J, leaving 9 bases between. Germline V gene lookup returns CDR1 SGHRS and CDR2 YFSETQ. The CDR3 protein is CASSFSQNYEQYF. CDR3 nucleotide sequence: TGCGCCAGCAGCTTTTCACAGAACTACGAGCAGTACTTC.

The V gene is TRBV21-1, the J gene TRBJ2-7; no DNA check was done on the table's D call, TRBD1. TRBV21-1 is a pseudogene. The CDR3 totals 18 residues. CDR3 in amino acids: CASSKGVQGTGTSYEQYF. The CDR3 nucleotides read TGTGCCAGCAGCAAAGGGGTCCAGGGGACGGGAACGTCCTACGAGCAGTACTTC.

The chain has TRBV28 and TRBJ2-7, with TRBD2 identical over 13 bases. V dropped 7 bases and J dropped 2; count of bases not matched to a gene: 2. The CDR3 sequence is 14 residues long. Germline assignment: CDR1 MDHEN and CDR2 SYDVKM. CDR3 nucleotides: TGTGCCAGCATAACTAGCGGGAGGGCCTACGAGCAGTACTTC. It encodes CASITSGRAYEQYF. The variable domain in full, with the rest retrieved from reference TRBV28 and TRBJ2-7, is DVKVTQSSRYLVKRTGEKVFLECVQDMDHENMFWYRQDPGLGLRLIYFSYDVKMKEKGDIPEGYSVSREKKERFSLILESASTNQTSMYLCASITSGRAYEQYFGPGTRLTVT.

The chain combines TRBV7-3 with TRBJ2-3; 7 nucleotides align to TRBD2. The CDR3 runs 17 residues. J gave up 0 bases and V 1 base, and 7 bases lay outside the gene matches. CDR1 is SGHTA, CDR2 FQGTGA, per germline. In DNA form, the CDR3 reads TGTGCCAGCAGCTTAAGTAGCGGGCTTCCTAGCACAGATACGCAGTATTTT. Amino acids: CASSLSSGLPSTDTQYF.

This clone was found a few times. The V call is TRBV25-1, the J call TRBJ2-3, with a possible D match to TRBD1 (5 bases). This CDR3 has 13 amino acids. V was cut by 6 bases and J by 2 bases, with 9 bases left in between. Germline V CDR1 and CDR2: MGHDK, SYGVNS. The CDR3 spells CASSDGATDTQYF. Written as DNA, the CDR3 is TGTGCCAGCAGCGATGGGGCCACAGATACGCAGTATTTT.

The rearrangement links TRBV2 to TRBJ2-6, with 12 bases fitting TRBD2. From germline, CDR1 is SNHLY and CDR2 FYNNEI. CDR3 size: 16 residues. V was pared by 9 bases and J by 0 bases, with 3 bases of the junction left unmatched. The CDR3 sequence: CASTSGRFSGANVLTF. CDR3 DNA sequence: TGTGCCAGTACTAGCGGGAGGTTCTCTGGGGCCAACGTCCTGACTTTC.

V is TRBV4-1 and J is TRBJ1-5; 9 nucleotides agree with TRBD1. Losses at the gene ends were 4 bases for V and 8 bases for J; bases not matched to a gene: 12. The CDR3 loop spans 16 amino acids. Per germline, CDR1 MGHRA and CDR2 YSYEKL. The CDR3 sequence: CASSRGQGPEGEPQHF. DNA for the CDR3: TGCGCCAGCAGCCGGGGACAGGGTCCGGAGGGTGAGCCCCAGCATTTT.

This clone was seen a handful of times. The V gene is TRBV29-1, the J gene TRBJ1-2, with 7 nucleotides matching TRBD1. V dropped 4 bases and J dropped 1; count of bases not matched to a gene: 9. Germline CDR1 is SQVTM and CDR2 is ANQGSEA. The CDR3 length is 15 residues. The CDR3 here is CSVGREQGFNYGYTF. DNA of the CDR3: TGCAGCGTTGGGCGGGAACAGGGGTTTAACTATGGCTACACCTTC.

V usage is TRBV7-9 and J usage is TRBJ1-1; D unclear. The CDR3 runs to 15 residues. The germline V and J ends were trimmed by 8 bases and 1 base, with 17 bases remaining between them. In germline, CDR1 is SEHNR, CDR2 FQNEAQ (reference sequence). In DNA, the CDR3 is TGTGCCAGCGGCAGCTTAGGTCGGAGGAACACTGAAGCTTTCTTT. This translates into CASGSLGRRNTEAFF.

This clone was seen a handful of times. The V call is TRBV29-1, the J call TRBJ1-3; the D is unclear. This CDR3 is 13 amino acids long. Germline V gene data show CDR1 as SQVTM and CDR2 as ANQGSEA. The ends were cut back, 4 bases at V and 4 bases at J, with 11 bases in the middle. The CDR3 nucleotides are TGCAGCGTTGCCGGGAGGCTCGGAAACACCATATATTTT. This translates into CSVAGRLGNTIYF.

V gene TRBV7-2 combines with J gene TRBJ2-3; TRBD1 agrees at 9 bases. From germline, CDR1 is SGHTA and CDR2 FQGNSA. The V gene end was trimmed by 2 bases and the J gene end by 4 bases; junction bases not matched to a gene: 7. CDR3 length: 16 amino acids. CDR3 in DNA: TGTGCCAGCAGCTTATTAGCCGGGACAGGGTCAGATACGCAGTATTTT. As protein: CASSLLAGTGSDTQYF.

This clone was seen a few times. Written as DNA, the CDR3 is TGTGCCAGCAGTCGGGACAGGAGTTCCTACGAGCAGTACTTC. It yields the protein CASSRDRSSYEQYF. The rearrangement uses TRBV27 and TRBJ2-7, with 8 positions matching TRBD1. Germline V gene data show CDR1 as MNHEY and CDR2 as SMNVEV (reference sequence). V lost 5 bases, J lost 1 base, and 4 bases stayed unmatched. This CDR3 spans 14 amino acids.

This clone was found a few times. This rearrangement joins TRBV27 to TRBJ1-1; 9 positions agree with TRBD1. The junction had 7 bases not matched to a gene; V was cut back by 5 bases and J by 0 bases. The germline gives CDR1 MNHEY, CDR2 SMNVEV (reference sequence). The CDR3 extends over 16 amino acids. CDR3 loop: CASSTGTGTLNTEAFF. The CDR3 nucleotides read TGTGCCAGCAGTACCGGGACAGGGACCTTGAACACTGAAGCTTTCTTT.

This sequence joins TRBV23-1 and TRBJ1-2; 7 bases map to TRBD1. TRBV23-1 is classed as an ORF, of uncertain function. The CDR3 totals 14 residues. V shed 2 bases and J 3 bases; nucleotides not matched to a gene: 3. In DNA form, the CDR3 reads TGCGCCAGCAGTCAACCTGGACAGGACTATGGCTACACCTTC. Translation gives CASSQPGQDYGYTF.

The J gene is TRBJ1-5, the V gene TRBV7-3; D unclear. Germline V lookup: CDR1 SGHTA, CDR2 FQGTGA. CDR3 length equals 15 residues. V was cut by 5 bases and J by 6 bases, with 17 bases left in between. The CDR3 is CASSPLGGIGQPQHF. Written as DNA, the CDR3 is TGTGCCAGCAGCCCACTTGGCGGGATCGGTCAGCCCCAGCATTTT.

This clone was seen only a few times. The V and J genes are TRBV5-1 and TRBJ1-5, with D unresolved. This CDR3 region has 13 residues. V dropped 4 bases and J dropped 4 bases, with 9 bases sitting between them. CDR1 SGHRS and CDR2 YFSETQ come from the germline V gene. The CDR3 reads CASSTEGNQPQHF. The CDR3 nucleotides read TGCGCCAGCAGCACGGAGGGAAATCAGCCCCAGCATTTT.

This clone was picked up a small number of times. The rearrangement links TRBV30 to TRBJ2-2; 10 bases agree with TRBD2. With 4 bases clipped from V and 7 bases from J, the junction kept 6 bases outside the gene matches. The V gene's germline CDR1 is GTSNPN and CDR2 SVGIG (reference sequence). This CDR3 contains 14 residues. CDR3 nucleotides: TGTGCCTGGACCAGCGGGAGGGCCGTCGGGGAGCTGTTTTTT. This encodes CAWTSGRAVGELFF.

The table lists this clone with a few counts. The chain couples TRBV27 to TRBJ2-7; no clear D. From germline, CDR1 is MNHEY and CDR2 SMNVEV (reference sequence). The V and J ends lost 5 bases and 0 bases respectively, with 14 bases between them. This CDR3 has 15 residues. CDR3 amino acids: CASSAFPHSSYEQYF. The CDR3 nucleotides read TGTGCCAGCAGTGCTTTCCCTCATAGCTCCTACGAGCAGTACTTC.

This clone has a handful of counts. The CDR3: CAWSNRVGGNQPQHF. The DNA of the CDR3 is TGTGCCTGGAGTAACAGGGTTGGAGGCAATCAGCCCCAGCATTTT. The chain employs TRBV30 and TRBJ1-5, with D possibly TRBD1 on 6 matching bases. The germline V and J ends were trimmed by 2 bases and 2 bases, with 13 bases remaining between them. The V gene's germline CDR1 is GTSNPN and CDR2 SVGIG (reference sequence). CDR3 length: 15 amino acids.

The rearrangement joins TRBV6-1 to TRBJ2-3; D uncertain. Germline CDR1 is MNHNS and CDR2 is SASEGT. V was cut by 2 bases and J by 4 bases, with 13 bases left in between. The CDR3 sequence is 15 residues long. The CDR3 spells CASSELVGWPDTQYF. The CDR3 DNA is TGTGCCAGCAGTGAACTAGTAGGTTGGCCAGATACGCAGTATTTT.

The chain employs TRBV28 and TRBJ2-1, with D possibly being TRBD2 (6 bases). Germline CDR1 reads MDHEN; CDR2 reads SYDVKM. The length of the CDR3 is 13 residues. The CDR3, as DNA: TGTGGGTGGGGACTCTTAGCCTACAATGAGCAGTTCTTC. Amino acid sequence: CGWGLLAYNEQFF.

This clone turned up a few times. The rearrangement links TRBV9 to TRBJ2-1; 7 nucleotides match TRBD2. With 4 bases clipped from V and 3 bases from J, the junction kept 7 bases outside the gene matches. This CDR3 comprises 15 residues. Germline V gene lookup returns CDR1 SGDLS and CDR2 YYNGEE. The CDR3 sequence: CASSFTSAHYNEQFF. Written as DNA, the CDR3 is TGTGCCAGCAGCTTTACTAGCGCACACTACAATGAGCAGTTCTTC.

CDR3 in amino acids: CASSPRQGNTGANVLTF. The CDR3 region has the DNA TGTGCCAGCTCACCACGTCAGGGAAATACTGGGGCCAACGTCCTGACTTTC. This chain connects TRBV18 to TRBJ2-6; perhaps TRBD1 as D (5 bases). Germline CDR1 and CDR2: KGHSH and LQKENI. V lost 1 base, J lost 2 bases, and 12 bases lay in between. This CDR3 comprises 17 residues.

CDR3 region: CASSLATNSGANVLTF. The CDR3 region has the DNA TGTGCCAGCAGCTTGGCCACAAACTCTGGGGCCAACGTCCTGACTTTC. The chain is built from TRBV4-2 and TRBJ2-6, with D unclear. Germline CDR1 and CDR2: LGHNA and YNFKEQ. With 5 bases removed from V and 0 bases from J, the gap between germline ends came to 11 bases. The CDR3 runs to 16 residues.

This clone was seen more than once but under ten times. V usage is TRBV30 and J usage is TRBJ2-2; possible D gene TRBD2, 6 bases. Looked up from germline, CDR1 is GTSNPN and CDR2 is SVGIG (reference sequence). The CDR3 has 16 amino acids. V was cut by 3 bases and J by 2 bases, with 16 bases left in between. The CDR3 DNA reads TGTGCCTGGAGCCAGAGATGGGGAGGTAACACCGGGGAGCTGTTTTTT. Amino acid sequence: CAWSQRWGGNTGELFF.